The 19 T cell receptor beta chains given below trace back to one sample, sequenced in a study of CD8 T cells in Susac syndrome. cDNA came from about 0.5 to 1 ug RNA primed by random hexamers. A single record per CDR3 protein comes from TCRdb applying MiXCR to the immunoSEQ multiplex PCR reads. This sample has roughly 200,000 distinct CDR3 sequences, with around 95% found just once. The sample taken for sequencing was CD4+ T cells from PBMCs. The source of these receptors is a human donor with multiple sclerosis.

The chain joins TRBV9 to TRBJ1-5; 10 bases match TRBD1. CDR3 length: 16 residues. Germline V gives CDR1 SGDLS, CDR2 YYNGEE. V gave up 0 bases and J gave up 6 bases; unmatched junction bases: 6. CDR3 amino acids: CASSVDPGTGVQPQHF. The CDR3 DNA reads as TGTGCCAGCAGCGTAGACCCCGGGACAGGGGTTCAGCCCCAGCATTTT. The full variable domain, in which reference TRBV9 and TRBJ1-5 provide the parts outside the CDR3, is DSGVTQTPKHLITATGQRVTLRCSPRSGDLSVYWYQQSLDQGLQFLIQYYNGEERAKGNILERFSAQQFPDLHSELNLSSLELGDSALYFCASSVDPGTGVQPQHFGDGTRLSIL.

The V gene is TRBV7-3, the J gene TRBJ1-2, with D perhaps matching TRBD1 (6 bases). The CDR3 is 13 residues long. The V gene lost 5 bases and the J gene lost 6 bases, with 13 bases spanning the gap. The germline CDR1 and CDR2 sequences are SGHTA and FQGTGA. The CDR3: CASSDTGKDGYTF. The CDR3 nucleotides are TGTGCCAGCAGCGACACAGGGAAGGATGGCTACACCTTC.

The V and J genes are TRBV3-1 and TRBJ2-2; possibly TRBD1 or TRBD2 for D (5 bases each). This CDR3 is 16 amino acids long. The V gene lost 1 base and the J gene lost 1 base, with 10 bases spanning the gap. Per germline, CDR1 LGHDT and CDR2 YNNKEL (reference sequence). The CDR3 DNA reads TGTGCCAGCAGCCAAGTAGAGGGACGGAACACCGGGGAGCTGTTTTTT. Translated: CASSQVEGRNTGELFF.

The gene calls are TRBV20-1 and TRBJ2-7; maybe TRBD2 (5 bases). CDR3 length: 15 residues. The germline CDR1 and CDR2 sequences are DFQATT and SNEGSKA (reference sequence). V was pared by 3 bases and J by 4 bases, with 19 bases between. CDR3 sequence (DNA): TGCAGTGCTAGCGTTTGGGGAACGTCGGGATACGAGCAGTACTTC. This sequence encodes CSASVWGTSGYEQYF.

The chain joins TRBV12-3 or TRBV12-4 to TRBJ1-5; no definite D call. V lost 7 bases to trimming and J lost 3 bases, with 10 bases between them. The CDR3 has 13 amino acids. The CDR3 reads CASTQSDNQPQHF. The CDR3 DNA follows: TGTGCCAGCACCCAAAGTGACAATCAGCCCCAGCATTTT.

The chain uses TRBV6-5 and TRBJ2-2, with D perhaps matching TRBD2 (6 bases). The CDR3 covers 15 residues. Germline values: CDR1 MNHEY, CDR2 SVGAGI. V was cut by 6 bases and J by 0 bases, with 11 bases left in between. CDR3 DNA sequence: TGTGCCAGCAGCAAGCGGGCTGCGAACACCGGGGAGCTGTTTTTT. Encoded protein: CASSKRAANTGELFF.

V and J are TRBV11-2 and TRBJ1-3; 7 bases are a match to TRBD1. Unmatched junction bases numbered 9, after V lost 6 bases and J lost 4 bases. CDR3 length: 15 amino acids. Germline values: CDR1 SGHAT, CDR2 FQNNGV. CDR3 nucleotides: TGTGCCAGCAGACGACCAGGGGGTGTCGGAAACACCATATATTTT. Translated, it gives CASRRPGGVGNTIYF. Full variable domain (missing parts from reference TRBV11-2 and TRBJ1-3): EAGVAQSPRYKIIEKRQSVAFWCNPISGHATLYWYQQILGQGPKLLIQFQNNGVVDDSQLPKDRFSAERLKGVDSTLKIQPAKLEDSAVYLCASRRPGGVGNTIYFGEGSWLTVV.

J is TRBJ2-7 and V is TRBV6-2 or TRBV6-3; 7 bases are a match to TRBD1. The CDR3 has 15 residues. The trim removed 8 bases at V and 3 bases at J, leaving 13 bases unmatched. Looked up from germline, CDR1 is MNHEY and CDR2 is SVGEGT. The CDR3 spells CASCHRDSLIYEQYV. The CDR3 region has the DNA TGTGCCAGCTGTCACAGGGACAGTCTAATCTACGAGCAGTACGTC.

The V gene is TRBV3-1, the J gene TRBJ2-1, with D unresolved. Germline V CDR1 and CDR2: LGHDT, YNNKEL (reference sequence). The CDR3 totals 14 residues. Trimming stripped 3 bases from V and 10 bases from J, with 16 bases between. CDR3 bases: TGTGCCAGCAGCCAGCCCGGCTCGGTGCGCGAGCAGTTCTTC. The encoded protein is CASSQPGSVREQFF.

This rearrangement joins TRBV1 to TRBJ1-1; the table's D gene call, TRBD1, was not cross checked with the DNA. TRBV1 is a pseudogene. The CDR3 runs 14 residues. The CDR3 loop is CTSSQTPGPGELSF. CDR3 bases: TGCACCAGCAGCCAAACACCGGGGCCCGGGGAGCTTTCTTTT.

V and J are TRBV20-1 and TRBJ2-2; 9 bases line up with TRBD2. The V gene's germline CDR1 is DFQATT and CDR2 SNEGSKA (reference sequence). With V trimmed by 1 base and J by 3 bases, 15 bases remained unmatched. The CDR3 sequence is 19 residues long. CDR3 coding DNA: TGCAGTGCTAGAGGCCCTCCCGGCGGGGGGGCTTTGTACACCGGGGAGCTGTTTTTT. Its translation: CSARGPPGGGALYTGELFF.

This clonotype was counted once. The V gene is TRBV29-1, the J gene TRBJ2-2; D possibly corresponds to TRBD1 (6 bases). V gave up 4 bases and J gave up 7 bases, with 22 bases separating them. This CDR3 region has 16 residues. Per germline, CDR1 SQVTM and CDR2 ANQGSEA. The CDR3 sequence: CSVGAVTGQRNGELFF. The CDR3 coding sequence is TGCAGCGTTGGGGCCGTAACAGGGCAACGGAACGGGGAGCTGTTTTTT.

The rearrangement links TRBV11-2 to TRBJ2-3; D is unresolved. The germline gives CDR1 SGHAT, CDR2 FQNNGV. Trimming pared 2 bases from V and 1 base from J, leaving 7 bases between. The length of the CDR3 is 14 residues. CDR3: CASSLFVGTDTQYF. CDR3 bases: TGTGCCAGCAGCTTATTTGTCGGCACAGATACGCAGTATTTT.

J is TRBJ1-1 and V is TRBV18; D is possibly TRBD1 (5 bases). Germline CDR1 is KGHSH and CDR2 is LQKENI. This CDR3 contains 13 residues. Trimming removed 3 bases from V and 5 bases from J, with 10 bases in between. The CDR3 region is CASSPGTETEAFF. CDR3 coding DNA: TGTGCCAGCTCACCCGGGACGGAGACTGAAGCTTTCTTT.

The CDR3 bases are TGTGCCAGCAGCCAGGATTTTAGCGGGCTCTCCTACAATGAGCAGTTCTTC. It is translated as CASSQDFSGLSYNEQFF. V and J are TRBV3-1 and TRBJ2-1; 7 bases agree with TRBD2. Trimming cost V 3 bases and J 0 bases; bases outside gene matches: 8. Germline-derived CDR1 and CDR2 are LGHDT and YNNKEL (reference sequence). The CDR3 consists of 17 residues.

The chain joins TRBV30 to TRBJ2-7; a weak D match, TRBD2 (6 bases). CDR3 size: 15 residues. The germline V gene encodes CDR1 GTSNPN and CDR2 SVGIG (reference sequence). V dropped 3 bases and J dropped 6 bases, with 21 bases sitting between them. CDR3 region: CAWSHSPGTGSEQYF. Written as DNA, the CDR3 is TGTGCCTGGAGCCATTCCCCCGGGACTGGCTCCGAGCAGTACTTC. The full variable domain, rest sourced from reference TRBV30 and TRBJ2-7, is SQTIHQWPATLVQPVGSPLSLECTVEGTSNPNLYWYRQAAGRGLQLLFYSVGIGQISSEVPQNLSASRPQDRQFILSSKKLLLSDSGFYLCAWSHSPGTGSEQYFGPGTRLTVT.

The genes are TRBV11-3 and TRBJ2-1, with TRBD2 matching over 8 bases. This CDR3 spans 17 amino acids. Germline V gives CDR1 SGHNT, CDR2 YENEEA. V lost 5 bases and J lost 0; bases outside the gene matches: 9. The CDR3 loop is CASSPGTSGPSYNEQFF. Here the CDR3 DNA reads TGTGCCAGCAGCCCCGGGACTAGTGGGCCCTCCTACAATGAGCAGTTCTTC.

V usage is TRBV24-1 and J usage is TRBJ2-5; tentatively, D is TRBD1 or TRBD2 (5 bases each). The CDR3 totals 12 residues. The V end lost 3 bases, the J end lost 7 bases, and 8 bases lay between the germline ends. CDR1 is KGHDR, CDR2 SFDVKD, per germline. The CDR3 sequence is CATSDGDRTQYF. The CDR3 DNA is TGTGCCACCAGTGATGGGGACCGGACCCAGTACTTC.

This chain uses TRBV20-1 with TRBJ2-2, with a weak D call TRBD2 (6 bases). The CDR3 length is 12 residues. Germline CDR1 is DFQATT and CDR2 is SNEGSKA (reference sequence). The V gene lost 3 bases and the J gene lost 4 bases, with 6 bases spanning the gap. The CDR3 here is CSARGGTGELFF. The CDR3 region has the DNA TGCAGTGCTAGGGGGGGCACCGGGGAGCTGTTTTTT.